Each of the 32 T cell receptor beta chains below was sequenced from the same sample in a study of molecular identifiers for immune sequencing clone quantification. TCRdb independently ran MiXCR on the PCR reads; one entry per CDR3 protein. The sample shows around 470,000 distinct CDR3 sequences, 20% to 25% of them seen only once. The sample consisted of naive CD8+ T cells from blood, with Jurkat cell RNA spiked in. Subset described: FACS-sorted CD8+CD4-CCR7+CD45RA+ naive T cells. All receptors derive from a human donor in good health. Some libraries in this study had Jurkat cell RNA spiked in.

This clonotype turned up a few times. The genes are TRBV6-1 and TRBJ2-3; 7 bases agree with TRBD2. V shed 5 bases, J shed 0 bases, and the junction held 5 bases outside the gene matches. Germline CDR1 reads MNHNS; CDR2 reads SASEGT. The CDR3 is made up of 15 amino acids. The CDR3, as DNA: TGTGCCAGCAGTTTACTGACTAGCAGCACAGATACGCAGTATTTT. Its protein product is CASSLLTSSTDTQYF.

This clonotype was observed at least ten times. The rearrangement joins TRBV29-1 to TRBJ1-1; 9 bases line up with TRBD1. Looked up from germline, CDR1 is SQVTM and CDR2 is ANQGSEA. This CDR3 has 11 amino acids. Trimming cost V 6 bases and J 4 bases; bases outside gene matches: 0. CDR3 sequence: CSVTGGTEAFF. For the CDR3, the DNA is TGCAGCGTGACAGGGGGCACTGAAGCTTTCTTT.

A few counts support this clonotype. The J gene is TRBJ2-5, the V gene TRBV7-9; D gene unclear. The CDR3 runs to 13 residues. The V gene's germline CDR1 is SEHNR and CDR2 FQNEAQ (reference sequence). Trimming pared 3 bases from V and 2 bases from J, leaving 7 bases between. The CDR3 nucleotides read TGTGCCAGCAGCTTCGCCACTCAAGAGACCCAGTACTTC. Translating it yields CASSFATQETQYF.

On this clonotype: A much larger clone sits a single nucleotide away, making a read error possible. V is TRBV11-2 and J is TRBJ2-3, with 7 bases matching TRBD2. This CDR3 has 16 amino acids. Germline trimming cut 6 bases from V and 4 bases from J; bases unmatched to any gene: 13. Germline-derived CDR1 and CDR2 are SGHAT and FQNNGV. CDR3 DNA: TGTGCCAGCAGAGATACTAGCGAGATGGTCGCAGATACGCAGTATTTT. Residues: CASRDTSEMVADTQYF.

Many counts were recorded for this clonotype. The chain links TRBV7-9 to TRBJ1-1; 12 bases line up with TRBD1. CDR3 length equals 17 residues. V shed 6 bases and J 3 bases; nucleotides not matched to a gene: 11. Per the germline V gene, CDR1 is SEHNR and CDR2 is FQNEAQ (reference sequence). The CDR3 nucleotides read TGTGCCAGCAGAACCGGGACAGGGGGCAAGAAGGACACTGAAGCTTTCTTT. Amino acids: CASRTGTGGKKDTEAFF.

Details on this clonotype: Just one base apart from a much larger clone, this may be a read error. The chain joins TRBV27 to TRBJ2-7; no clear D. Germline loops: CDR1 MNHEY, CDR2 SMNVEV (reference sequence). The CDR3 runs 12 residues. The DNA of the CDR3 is TGTGCCAGCAGAGGGCTCGGCGGCGAGCAGTGCTTC. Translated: CASRGLGGEQCF.

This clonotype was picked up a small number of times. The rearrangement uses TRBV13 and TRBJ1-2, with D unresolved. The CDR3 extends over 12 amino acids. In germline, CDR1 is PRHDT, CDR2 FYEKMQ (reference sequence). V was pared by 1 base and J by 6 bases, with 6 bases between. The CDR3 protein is CASSLEGHGYTF. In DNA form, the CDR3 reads TGTGCCAGCAGCTTAGAGGGTCATGGCTACACCTTC.

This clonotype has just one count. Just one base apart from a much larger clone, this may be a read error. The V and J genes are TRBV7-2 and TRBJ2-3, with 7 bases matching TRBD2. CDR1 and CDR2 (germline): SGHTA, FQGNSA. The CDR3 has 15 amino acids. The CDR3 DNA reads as TGTGCCGGCAGCGAGAGCGGGGCCCAAACAGATACGCAGTATTTT. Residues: CAGSESGAQTDTQYF.

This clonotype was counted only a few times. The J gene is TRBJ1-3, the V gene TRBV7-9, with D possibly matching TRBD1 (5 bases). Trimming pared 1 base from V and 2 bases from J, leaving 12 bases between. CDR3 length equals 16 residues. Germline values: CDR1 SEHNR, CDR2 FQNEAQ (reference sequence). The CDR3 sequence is CASSLETGVAGNTIYF. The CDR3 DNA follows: TGTGCCAGCAGCTTAGAGACGGGGGTAGCTGGAAACACCATATATTTT.

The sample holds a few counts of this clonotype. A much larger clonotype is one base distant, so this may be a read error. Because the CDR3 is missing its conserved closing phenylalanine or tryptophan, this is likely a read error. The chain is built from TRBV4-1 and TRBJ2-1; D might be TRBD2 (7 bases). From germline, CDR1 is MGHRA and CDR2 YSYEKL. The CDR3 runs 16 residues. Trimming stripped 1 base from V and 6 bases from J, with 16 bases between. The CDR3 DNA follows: TGCGCCAGCAGCCAAGGACGGGGGGCCGGTTCCAATGAGCAGTTCTGC. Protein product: CASSQGRGAGSNEQFC.

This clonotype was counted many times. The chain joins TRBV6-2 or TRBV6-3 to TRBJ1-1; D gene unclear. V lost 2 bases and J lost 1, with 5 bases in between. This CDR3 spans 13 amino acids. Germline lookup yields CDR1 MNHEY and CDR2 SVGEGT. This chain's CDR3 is CASSYARNTEAFF. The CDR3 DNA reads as TGTGCCAGCAGTTACGCCCGGAACACTGAAGCTTTCTTT.

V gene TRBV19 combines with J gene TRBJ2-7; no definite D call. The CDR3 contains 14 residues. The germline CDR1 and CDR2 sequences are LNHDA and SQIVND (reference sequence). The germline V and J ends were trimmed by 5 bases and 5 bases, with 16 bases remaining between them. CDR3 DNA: TGTGCCAGTAGTTTGGGATTTCGAGGTAACGAGCAGTACTTC. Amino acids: CASSLGFRGNEQYF.

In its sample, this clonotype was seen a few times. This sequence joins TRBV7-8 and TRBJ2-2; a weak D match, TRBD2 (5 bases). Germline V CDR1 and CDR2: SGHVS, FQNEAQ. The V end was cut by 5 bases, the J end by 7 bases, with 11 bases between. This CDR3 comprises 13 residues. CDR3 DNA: TGTGCCAGCAGCAAGTCTAGCAACGGGGAGCTGTTTTTT. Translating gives CASSKSSNGELFF. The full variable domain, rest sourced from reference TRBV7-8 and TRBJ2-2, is GAGVSQSPRYKVAKRGQDVALRCDPISGHVSLFWYQQALGQGPEFLTYFQNEAQLDKSGLPSDRFFAERPEGSVSTLKIQRTQQEDSAVYLCASSKSSNGELFFGEGSRLTVL.

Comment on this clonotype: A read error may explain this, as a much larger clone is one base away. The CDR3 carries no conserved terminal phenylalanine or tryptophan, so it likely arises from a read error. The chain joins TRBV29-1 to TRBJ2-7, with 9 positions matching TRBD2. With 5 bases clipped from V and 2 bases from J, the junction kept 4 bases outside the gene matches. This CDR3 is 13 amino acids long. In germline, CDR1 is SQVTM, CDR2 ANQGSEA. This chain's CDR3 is CSVLAGETYEQYS. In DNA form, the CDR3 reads TGCAGCGTTTTAGCGGGAGAGACCTACGAGCAGTACTCC.

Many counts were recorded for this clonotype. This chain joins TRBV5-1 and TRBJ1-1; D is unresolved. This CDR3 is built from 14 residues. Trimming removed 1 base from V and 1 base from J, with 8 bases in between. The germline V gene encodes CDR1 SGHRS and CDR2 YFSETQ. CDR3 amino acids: CASSLYRPNTEAFF. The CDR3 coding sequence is TGCGCCAGCAGCTTGTATAGACCGAACACTGAAGCTTTCTTT.

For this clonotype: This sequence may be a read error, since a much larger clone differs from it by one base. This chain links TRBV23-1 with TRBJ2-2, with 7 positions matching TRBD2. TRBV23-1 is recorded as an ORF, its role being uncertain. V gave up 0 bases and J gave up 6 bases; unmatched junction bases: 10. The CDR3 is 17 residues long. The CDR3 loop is CASSQSAGWREPGELFF. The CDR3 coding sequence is TGCGCCAGCAGTCAATCAGCAGGGTGGCGGGAGCCCGGGGAGCTGTTTTTT.

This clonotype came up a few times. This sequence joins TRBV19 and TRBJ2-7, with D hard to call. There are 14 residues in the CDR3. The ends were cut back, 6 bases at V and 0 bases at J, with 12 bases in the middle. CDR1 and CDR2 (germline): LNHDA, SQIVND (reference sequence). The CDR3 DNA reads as TGTGCCAGTAGGGGCACGGCGCACTCCTACGAGCAGTACTTC. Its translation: CASRGTAHSYEQYF.

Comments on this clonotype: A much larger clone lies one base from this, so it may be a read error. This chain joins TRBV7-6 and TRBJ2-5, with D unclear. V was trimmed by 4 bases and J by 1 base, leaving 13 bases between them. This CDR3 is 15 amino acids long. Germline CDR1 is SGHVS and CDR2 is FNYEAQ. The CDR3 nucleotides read TGTGCCAGCAGCTCCCTAAGACGGTCCCAAGAGACCCAGTACTTC. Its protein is CASSSLRRSQETQYF.

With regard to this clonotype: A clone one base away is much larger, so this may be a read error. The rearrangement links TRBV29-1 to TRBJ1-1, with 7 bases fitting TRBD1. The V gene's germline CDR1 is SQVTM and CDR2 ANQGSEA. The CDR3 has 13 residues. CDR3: CSVATGMNTGAFF. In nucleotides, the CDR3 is TGCAGCGTCGCGACAGGGATGAACACTGGAGCTTTCTTT.

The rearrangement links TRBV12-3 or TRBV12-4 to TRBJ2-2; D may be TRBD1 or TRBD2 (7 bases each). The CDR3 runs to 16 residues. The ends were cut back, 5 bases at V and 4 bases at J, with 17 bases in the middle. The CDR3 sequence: CASSLFQGGSTGELFF. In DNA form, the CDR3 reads TGTGCCAGCAGTCTCTTCCAGGGGGGGAGCACCGGGGAGCTGTTTTTT.

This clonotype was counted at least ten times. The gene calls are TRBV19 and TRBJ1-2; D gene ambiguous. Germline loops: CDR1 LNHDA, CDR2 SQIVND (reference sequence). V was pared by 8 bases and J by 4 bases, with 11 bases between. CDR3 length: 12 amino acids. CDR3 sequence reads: CASSQDGYGYTF. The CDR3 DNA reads TGTGCCAGTTCACAAGATGGCTATGGCTACACCTTC.

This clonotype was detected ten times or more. The CDR3 DNA is TGCAGCGTCCTCTCGGAGCTAGAAGCTTTCTTT. Amino acids: CSVLSELEAFF. The rearrangement links TRBV29-1 to TRBJ1-1; D not resolved. The CDR3 loop spans 11 amino acids. Germline assignment: CDR1 SQVTM and CDR2 ANQGSEA. V dropped 6 bases and J dropped 8 bases, with 13 bases sitting between them.

DNA for the CDR3: TGTGCCAGCAGCTCACCCACTAGCACAGATACGCAGTATTTT. Its protein is CASSSPTSTDTQYF. V and J are TRBV14 and TRBJ2-3; D remains ambiguous. V lost 5 bases, J lost 0 bases, and 9 bases lay in between. There are 14 residues in the CDR3. CDR1 is SGHDN and CDR2 is FVKESK in the germline V gene. The full variable domain, rest sourced from reference TRBV14 and TRBJ2-3, is EAGVTQFPSHSVIEKGQTVTLRCDPISGHDNLYWYRRVMGKEIKFLLHFVKESKQDESGMPNNRFLAERTGGTYSTLKVQPAELEDSGVYFCASSSPTSTDTQYFGPGTRLTVL.

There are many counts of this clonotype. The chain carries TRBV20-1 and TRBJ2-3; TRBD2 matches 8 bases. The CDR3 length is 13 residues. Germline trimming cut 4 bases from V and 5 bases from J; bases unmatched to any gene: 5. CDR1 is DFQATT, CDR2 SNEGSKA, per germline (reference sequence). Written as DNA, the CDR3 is TGCAGTGCTATCCCGGGACTAGGAGATACGCAGTATTTT. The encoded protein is CSAIPGLGDTQYF.

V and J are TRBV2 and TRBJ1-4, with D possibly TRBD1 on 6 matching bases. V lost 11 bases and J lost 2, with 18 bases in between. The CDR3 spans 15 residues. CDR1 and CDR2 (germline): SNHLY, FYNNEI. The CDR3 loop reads CAVPFLQGTNEKLFF. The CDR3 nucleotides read TGTGCCGTCCCCTTCCTCCAGGGGACTAATGAAAAACTGTTTTTT. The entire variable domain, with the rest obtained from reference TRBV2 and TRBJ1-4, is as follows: EPEVTQTPSHQVTQMGQEVILRCVPISNHLYFYWYRQILGQKVEFLVSFYNNEISEKSEIFDDQFSVERPDGSNFTLKIRSTKLEDSAMYFCAVPFLQGTNEKLFFGSGTQLSVL.

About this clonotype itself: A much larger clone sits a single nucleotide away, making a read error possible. The CDR3 DNA reads TGTGCCAGCAGTGAGTCGCGGTCCGGAGCTGAAGCTTTCTTT. Encoded protein: CASSESRSGAEAFF. V and J are TRBV6-8 and TRBJ1-1; unclear D gene. V lost 5 bases and J lost 6, with 16 bases in between. The CDR3 spans 14 residues. The germline V gene encodes CDR1 MNHGY and CDR2 SAAAGT.

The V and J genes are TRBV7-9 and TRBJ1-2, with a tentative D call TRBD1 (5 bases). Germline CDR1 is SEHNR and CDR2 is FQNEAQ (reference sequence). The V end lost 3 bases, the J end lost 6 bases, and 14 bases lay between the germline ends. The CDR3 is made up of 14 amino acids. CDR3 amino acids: CASSFPGGGNGYTF. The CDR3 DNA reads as TGTGCCAGCAGCTTCCCCGGGGGGGGAAATGGCTACACCTTC.

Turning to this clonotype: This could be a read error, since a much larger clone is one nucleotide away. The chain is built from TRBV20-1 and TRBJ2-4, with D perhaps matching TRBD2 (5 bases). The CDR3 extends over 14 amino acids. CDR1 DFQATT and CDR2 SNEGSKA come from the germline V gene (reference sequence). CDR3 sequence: CGASLPDGKNIQYF. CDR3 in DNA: TGCGGTGCTAGCCTCCCGGACGGCAAAAACATTCAGTACTTC.

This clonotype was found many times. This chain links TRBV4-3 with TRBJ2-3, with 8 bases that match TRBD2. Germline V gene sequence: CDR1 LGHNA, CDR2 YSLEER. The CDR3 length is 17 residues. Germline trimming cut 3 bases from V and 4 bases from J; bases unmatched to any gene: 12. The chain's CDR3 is CASSHPWGAGGSDTQYF. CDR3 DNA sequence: TGCGCCAGCAGCCATCCCTGGGGTGCGGGAGGCTCAGATACGCAGTATTTT.

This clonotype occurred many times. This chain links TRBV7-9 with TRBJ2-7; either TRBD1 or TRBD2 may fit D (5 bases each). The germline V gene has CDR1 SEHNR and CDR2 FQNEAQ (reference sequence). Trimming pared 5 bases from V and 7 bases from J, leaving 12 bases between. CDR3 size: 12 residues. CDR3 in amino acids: CASSRGTEEQYF. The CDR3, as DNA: TGTGCCAGCAGCCGAGGGACCGAGGAGCAGTACTTC.

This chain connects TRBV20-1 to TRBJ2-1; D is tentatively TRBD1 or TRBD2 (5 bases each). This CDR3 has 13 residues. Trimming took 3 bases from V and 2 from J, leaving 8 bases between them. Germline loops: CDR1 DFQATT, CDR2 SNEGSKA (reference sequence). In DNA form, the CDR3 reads TGCAGTGCTAGCGGGGCAACCTACAATGAGCAGTTCTTC. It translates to CSASGATYNEQFF.

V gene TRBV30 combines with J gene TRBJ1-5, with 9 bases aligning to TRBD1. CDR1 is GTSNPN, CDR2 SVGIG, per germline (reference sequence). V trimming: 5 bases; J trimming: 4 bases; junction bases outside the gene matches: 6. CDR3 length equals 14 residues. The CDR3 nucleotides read TGTGCCTGGTGTGAACAGGGGGCGAATCAGCCCCAGCATTTT. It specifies CAWCEQGANQPQHF.